These 8 T cell receptor beta chains share one sample of origin, sequenced in a study of T cell repertoires in cytomegalovirus infection. MiXCR was run by TCRdb on the reads, yielding one entry per CDR3 protein. The sample shows under 800,000 distinct CDR3 sequences, around 24% of them seen only once. The sample was CD8+ T cells from PBMCs. These receptors all come from a human donor in good health (CMV status not recorded). Some clones in this sample may be carry-over from other donors' samples.

On this clonotype itself: One end of the junction is discordant with germline, which a read error may explain. The chain joins TRBV14 to TRBJ1-1; tentatively, D is TRBD1 (5 bases). The CDR3 extends over 16 amino acids. CDR1 SGHDN and CDR2 FVKESK come from the germline V gene. CDR3 in amino acids: CASSQLGTALNTEAFF. The CDR3 DNA is TGTGCCAGCAGCCAACTGGGGACGGCTCTGAATACTGAAGCTTTCTTT.

The rearrangement uses TRBV20-1 and TRBJ1-1; D is undetermined. V lost 1 base, J lost 4 bases, and 10 bases lay in between. The CDR3 is 13 residues long. Germline V CDR1 and CDR2: DFQATT, SNEGSKA (reference sequence). The CDR3: CSARVRASTEAFF. The DNA for the CDR3 is TGCAGTGCTAGAGTAAGGGCCTCCACTGAAGCTTTCTTT.

About this clonotype itself: Since a much larger clone is just one base distant, this may be a read error. This chain connects TRBV12-3 or TRBV12-4 to TRBJ2-1, with 8 bases aligning to TRBD2. The CDR3 has 14 amino acids. Here the CDR3 reads CVIPLRGGVNEQFF. The CDR3 nucleotides are TGTGTCATCCCCTTACGGGGGGGAGTCAATGAGCAGTTCTTC.

The genes are TRBV2 and TRBJ2-1, with 9 bases lining up with TRBD2. J was trimmed by 8 bases and V by 3 bases; bases with no gene match: 5. Germline values: CDR1 SNHLY, CDR2 FYNNEI. The CDR3 sequence is 14 residues long. The CDR3 sequence: CASSDSGGIHEQFF. The DNA of the CDR3 is TGTGCCAGCAGTGATAGCGGGGGAATCCATGAGCAGTTCTTC.

A few counts support this clonotype. The chain couples TRBV5-5 to TRBJ1-2; D unclear. V was shortened by 0 bases and J by 0 bases, with 15 bases between the two germline ends. Germline CDR1 is SGHKS and CDR2 is YYEKEE (reference sequence). CDR3 length equals 17 residues. CDR3 DNA sequence: TGTGCCAGCAGCTTGGGACTGGGAGCCGGAGCTAACTATGGCTACACCTTC. Its translation: CASSLGLGAGANYGYTF.

This clonotype was seen more than once but under ten times. The rearrangement links TRBV6-6 to TRBJ2-6, with TRBD1 matching 12 bases. V lost 5 bases and J lost 2; bases outside the gene matches: 16. There are 21 residues in the CDR3. Germline V gene sequence: CDR1 MNHNY, CDR2 SVGAGI (reference sequence). The CDR3 loop is CASSQTVLVGTGGAGANVLTF. In DNA form, the CDR3 reads TGTGCCAGCAGTCAAACAGTCCTGGTCGGGACAGGGGGCGCTGGGGCCAACGTCCTGACTTTC.

The chain is built from TRBV6-4 and TRBJ2-6; D is perhaps TRBD1 (5 bases). V lost 1 base to trimming and J lost 0 bases, with 10 bases between them. Per germline, CDR1 MRHNA and CDR2 SNTAGT. This CDR3 spans 17 amino acids. Here the CDR3 DNA reads TGTGCCAGCAGTGACTACCCACAGGTCTCTGGGGCCAACGTCCTGACTTTC. Translated, it gives CASSDYPQVSGANVLTF.

With regard to this clonotype: A read error may explain this, as a much larger clone is one base away. The chain links TRBV7-8 to TRBJ1-2, with TRBD1 as a possible D gene (5 bases). V lost 4 bases and J 0 bases, leaving 12 bases between the germline ends. The CDR3 is 15 amino acids. Germline-derived CDR1 and CDR2 are SGHVS and FQNEAQ. CDR3 protein: CASSSERGANYGYTF. CDR3 in DNA: TGTGCCAGCAGCTCAGAGAGGGGAGCTAACTATGGCTACACCTTC.